One sample yielded the 31 T cell receptor beta chains listed below, sequenced in a study of Graves' ophthalmopathy and Graves' hyperthyroidism. Transcripts of RNA were the source for amplifying TCR beta CDR3 regions. HTBI-primed first-round RT-PCR preceded second-round multiplex PCR. Each CDR3 protein gets one entry after TCRdb re-called the multiplex PCR reads with MiXCR. The sample comprises about 700,000 distinct CDR3 sequences, approximately 40% of which are singletons, and 44% rests with the top ten. The sequenced material came from peripheral blood. These TCRs come from an adult man with Graves' ophthalmopathy.

This clonotype was observed a single time. A much more abundant neighbour one base away suggests this may be a read error. The V and J genes are TRBV2 and TRBJ1-2, with D uncertain. The CDR3 spans 13 residues. Germline lookup yields CDR1 SNHLY and CDR2 FYNNEI. The CDR3 protein is CASSIPGHYGYIF. DNA for the CDR3: TGTGCCAGTAGTATTCCGGGCCACTATGGCTACATCTTC.

The chain recombines TRBV15 with TRBJ1-6, with D possibly being TRBD1 (5 bases). V gave up 0 bases and J gave up 7 bases, with 7 bases separating them. The CDR3 is made up of 14 amino acids. Germline values: CDR1 LNHNV, CDR2 YYDKDF (reference sequence). As DNA, the CDR3 is TGTGCCACCAGCAGAGACAGGGTCAATTCACCCCTCCACTTT. This gives the protein CATSRDRVNSPLHF.

In this sample, this clonotype turned up a few times. V and J are TRBV7-9 and TRBJ1-3, with no clear D. The germline V and J ends were trimmed by 1 base and 0 bases, with 13 bases remaining between them. The V gene's germline CDR1 is SEHNR and CDR2 FQNEAQ (reference sequence). The CDR3 runs 17 residues. The CDR3 reads CASSLGVGRSSGNTIYF. As DNA, the CDR3 is TGTGCCAGCAGCTTAGGGGTCGGACGGAGCTCTGGAAACACCATATATTTT.

V is TRBV14 and J is TRBJ1-2; no definite D call. The CDR3 totals 13 residues. Germline V gene lookup returns CDR1 SGHDN and CDR2 FVKESK. V lost 6 bases and J 3 bases, leaving 11 bases between the germline ends. CDR3 sequence reads: CASSLSAHYGYTF. The CDR3, as DNA: TGTGCCAGCAGTTTATCAGCCCACTATGGCTACACCTTC.

Many counts were recorded for this clonotype. This chain links TRBV10-3 with TRBJ2-7, with TRBD1 matching over 9 bases. This CDR3 comprises 15 residues. The V segment lost 2 bases and the J segment 3 bases; nucleotides outside the gene matches: 5. Germline V gene sequence: CDR1 ENHRY, CDR2 SYGVKD. The DNA of the CDR3 is TGTGCCATCAGTGAGCAGGGACAGGGATTCTACGAGCAGTACTTC. It codes for CAISEQGQGFYEQYF.

The chain employs TRBV2 and TRBJ1-2; the D is unclear. V gave up 6 bases and J gave up 8 bases, with 13 bases separating them. Germline CDR1 is SNHLY and CDR2 is FYNNEI. This CDR3 has 12 residues. In nucleotides, the CDR3 is TGTGCCAGCAGCCGGCGTGTCGACGGCTACACCTTC. Protein sequence: CASSRRVDGYTF.

The sample holds many counts of this clonotype. The chain couples TRBV29-1 to TRBJ1-2; D remains ambiguous. The CDR3 sequence is 12 residues long. The V and J ends lost 3 bases and 6 bases respectively, with 11 bases between them. Germline CDR1 SQVTM, CDR2 ANQGSEA. The CDR3 coding sequence is TGCAGCGTTGATGAACCGGGTGATGGCTACACCTTC. Protein product: CSVDEPGDGYTF.

This clonotype was found once. The junction departs from germline at one end; a sequencing error may be responsible. The rearrangement joins TRBV10-3 to TRBJ1-6; D gene ambiguous. In germline, CDR1 is ENHRY, CDR2 SYGVKD. The CDR3 sequence is 16 residues long. CDR3 loop: CASSYSGEPGNSPLHF. The CDR3 DNA sequence: TGTGCCAGCAGTTACTCAGGAGAGCCGGGGAATTCACCCCTCCACTTT.

This chain links TRBV7-3 with TRBJ1-5; TRBD1 matches 9 bases. CDR3 size: 15 residues. J was trimmed by 3 bases and V by 8 bases; bases with no gene match: 8. Germline V gene lookup returns CDR1 SGHTA and CDR2 FQGTGA. DNA for the CDR3: TGTGCCAGCGCTCCTGGGACAGGGATCAATCAGCCCCAGCATTTT. It specifies CASAPGTGINQPQHF.

This chain uses TRBV3-2 with TRBJ2-5. TRBV3-2 is marked as a pseudogene. The CDR3 spans 13 residues. CDR3 nucleotides: TGTGCCAGCCGAAGAAGTAACCAAGAGACCCAGTACTTC. Encoded protein: CASRRSNQETQYF.

This clonotype has at least ten counts. The J gene is TRBJ1-5, the V gene TRBV19; perhaps TRBD1 as D (6 bases). V lost 7 bases, J lost 5 bases, and 18 bases lay in between. The CDR3 contains 15 residues. Germline CDR1 is LNHDA and CDR2 is SQIVND (reference sequence). CDR3 region: CASKTSRTAYQPQHF. DNA of the CDR3: TGTGCCAGTAAGACATCGAGGACAGCATATCAGCCCCAGCATTTT.

A word on this clonotype: One end of the junction fails to match germline, which may point to a read error. The chain is built from TRBV10-2 and TRBJ1-1, with 8 bases that match TRBD1. CDR3 length: 14 residues. Germline V CDR1 and CDR2: WSHSY, SAAADI. The CDR3, as DNA: TGTGCCAGCAGTTACTCGACAGGGGCTTCAGAAGCTTTCTTT. Protein product: CASSYSTGASEAFF.

The chain is built from TRBV25-1 and TRBJ1-5; a possible D gene is TRBD1 (6 bases). This CDR3 is built from 15 residues. CDR1 MGHDK and CDR2 SYGVNS come from the germline V gene. Trimming stripped 1 base from V and 5 bases from J, with 12 bases between. CDR3 amino acids: CASSEWGGSYQPQHF. CDR3 nucleotide sequence: TGTGCCAGCAGTGAATGGGGGGGCTCCTATCAGCCCCAGCATTTT.

Ten or more counts support this clonotype. This chain links TRBV9 with TRBJ1-1; D gene uncertain. Germline V gene data show CDR1 as SGDLS and CDR2 as YYNGEE. Trimming cost V 2 bases and J 8 bases, with 7 bases left between them. This CDR3 spans 11 amino acids. This CDR3 reads CASSVSHEAFF. CDR3 DNA sequence: TGTGCCAGCAGCGTGTCGCACGAAGCTTTCTTT.

This clonotype was detected only a few times. The junction departs from germline at one end; a sequencing error may be responsible. V gene TRBV10-3 combines with J gene TRBJ1-3; 8 positions match TRBD1. Per the germline V gene, CDR1 is ENHRY and CDR2 is SYGVKD. The CDR3 loop spans 16 amino acids. CDR3 DNA: TGTGCCAGCAGTTACTCCCAGGGGGCGGACGGAAACACCATATATTTT. This gives the protein CASSYSQGADGNTIYF.

As concerns this clonotype: A much larger clone sits a single nucleotide away, making a read error possible. This sequence joins TRBV2 and TRBJ1-3, with 7 bases lining up with TRBD1. The CDR3 is made up of 15 amino acids. Germline CDR1 reads SNHLY; CDR2 reads FYNNEI. CDR3 sequence (DNA): TGTGCCATCAGTGAAAAGGGGGCAGGTGGAAACACCATATATTTT. It yields the protein CAISEKGAGGNTIYF.

The V and J genes are TRBV15 and TRBJ2-5; 7 bases map to TRBD1. CDR3 length: 12 residues. Germline lookup yields CDR1 LNHNV and CDR2 YYDKDF (reference sequence). Losses at the gene ends were 2 bases for V and 10 bases for J; bases not matched to a gene: 4. CDR3 bases: TGTGCCACCAGCAGATCCCGGGACAGCCAGTACTTC. Its protein is CATSRSRDSQYF.

Ten or more counts support this clonotype. CDR3 amino acids: CASSFAGTAGSPLHF. CDR3 DNA sequence: TGTGCCAGCAGCTTCGCCGGGACAGCTGGTTCACCCCTCCACTTT. The V call is TRBV7-2, the J call TRBJ1-6; 7 positions match TRBD1. The CDR3 is 15 amino acids. Germline CDR1 and CDR2: SGHTA and FQGNSA. J was trimmed by 9 bases and V by 3 bases; bases with no gene match: 8.

The chain links TRBV10-1 to TRBJ2-5; D unclear. Matching the DNA end better, TRBJ2-1 makes the J call doubtful. The CDR3 has 13 residues. Looked up from germline, CDR1 is WNHNN and CDR2 is SYGVQD (reference sequence). CDR3 DNA sequence: TGCGCCAGCAGCCCTTACGGTGGCCATGAGCAGTTCTTC. Its protein is CASSPYGGHEQFF.

The V and J genes are TRBV25-1 and TRBJ2-5, with 8 bases matching TRBD2. This CDR3 contains 13 residues. V lost 6 bases, J lost 5 bases, and 5 bases stayed unmatched. Germline V gives CDR1 MGHDK, CDR2 SYGVNS. CDR3 nucleotides: TGTGCCAGCAGCGGGGGGGCGTATGAGACCCAGTACTTC. This sequence encodes CASSGGAYETQYF.

This clonotype has a count of ten or more. The genes are TRBV7-8 and TRBJ1-5; 9 bases map to TRBD1. This CDR3 region has 16 residues. Germline CDR1 reads SGHVS; CDR2 reads FQNEAQ. Trimming removed 6 bases from V and 0 bases from J; junction bases left unmatched: 6. CDR3: CASSSGTGTSNQPQHF. Here the CDR3 DNA reads TGTGCCAGCAGTTCCGGGACAGGGACTAGCAATCAGCCCCAGCATTTT.

This clonotype has just one count. This chain joins TRBV3-1 and TRBJ2-5; no firm D call. The germline V and J ends were trimmed by 4 bases and 7 bases, with 34 bases remaining between them. CDR1 is LGHDT and CDR2 is YNNKEL in the germline V gene (reference sequence). CDR3 length: 20 residues. CDR3 in amino acids: CASSLLQLRRTELPRGTQYF. CDR3 sequence (DNA): TGTGCCAGCAGCCTCCTGCAATTGAGACGGACGGAGCTACCAAGAGGGACCCAGTACTTC.

The genes are TRBV15 and TRBJ1-2; possibly TRBD1 for D (5 bases). The CDR3 spans 14 residues. Trimming took off 3 bases at V and 4 bases at J, with 12 bases between the two ends. CDR1 is LNHNV, CDR2 YYDKDF, per germline (reference sequence). Written as DNA, the CDR3 is TGTGCCACCAGCAGTCGTACCGACAGCTATGGCTACACCTTC. It codes for CATSSRTDSYGYTF.

This sequence joins TRBV2 and TRBJ2-3; TRBD1 matches at 8 bases. The V gene's germline CDR1 is SNHLY and CDR2 FYNNEI. The ends lost 6 bases at V and 0 bases at J; junction bases unmatched: 5. This CDR3 is 15 amino acids long. CDR3 region: CASRRTGPSTDTQYF. CDR3 bases: TGTGCCAGCAGAAGGACAGGGCCCAGCACAGATACGCAGTATTTT.

This clonotype was seen ten or more times. The chain has TRBV14 and TRBJ2-5; no clear D. Trimming stripped 0 bases from V and 5 bases from J, with 7 bases between. The CDR3 is made up of 13 amino acids. Germline V CDR1 and CDR2: SGHDN, FVKESK. The CDR3 loop is CASSQDVVETQYF. CDR3 DNA: TGTGCCAGCAGCCAAGATGTAGTGGAGACCCAGTACTTC.

Turning to this clonotype: This may arise from a read error, as a much more abundant clone is one base away. The chain recombines TRBV19 with TRBJ1-5; D is unclear. The CDR3 sequence is 11 residues long. CDR1 and CDR2 (germline): LNHDA, SQIVND (reference sequence). V dropped 9 bases and J dropped 2 bases, with 5 bases sitting between them. This CDR3 is CASRGNQPQHF. The CDR3 DNA reads TGTGCCAGCCGGGGCAATCAGCCCCAGCATTTT.

This clonotype came up many times. This CDR3 reads CASSDSGQGANEQYF. The CDR3 nucleotides are TGTGCCAGCAGTGATTCTGGACAGGGGGCGAACGAGCAGTACTTC. The chain combines TRBV25-1 with TRBJ2-7; TRBD1 agrees at 11 bases. The germline V gene has CDR1 MGHDK and CDR2 SYGVNS. The V and J ends lost 3 bases and 5 bases, in that order; junction bases with no gene match: 6. CDR3 size: 15 residues.

The chain couples TRBV7-1 to TRBJ1-5; possibly TRBD1 for D (5 bases). TRBV7-1 is placed among ORFs of uncertain function. Deletions cut 3 bases from V and 9 bases from J, with 15 bases between. The CDR3 runs 14 residues. The CDR3 sequence: CASSSTRGVLPQHF. The CDR3 bases are TGTGCCAGCAGCTCGACAAGGGGCGTCTTGCCCCAGCATTTT.

This clonotype has at least ten counts. This chain joins TRBV24-1 and TRBJ1-6; the D gene is possibly TRBD1 (6 bases). The V gene's germline CDR1 is KGHDR and CDR2 SFDVKD. The ends were cut back, 1 base at V and 10 bases at J, with 19 bases in the middle. CDR3 length equals 17 residues. The CDR3 here is CATSDFSQGMVRSPLHF. The CDR3, as DNA: TGTGCCACCAGTGATTTTTCCCAGGGGATGGTTCGGTCACCCCTCCACTTT.

This clonotype was seen at least ten times. V gene TRBV7-9 combines with J gene TRBJ2-5, with no clear D. This CDR3 has 14 amino acids. Germline V gene lookup returns CDR1 SEHNR and CDR2 FQNEAQ (reference sequence). V dropped 4 bases and J dropped 7 bases, with 16 bases sitting between them. This chain's CDR3 is CASSSAKRVGTQYF. In nucleotides, the CDR3 is TGTGCCAGCAGCTCAGCGAAAAGGGTGGGGACCCAGTACTTC.

This clonotype appeared many times. J is TRBJ2-2 and V is TRBV29-1; 9 bases map to TRBD2. V was pared by 8 bases and J by 5 bases, with 9 bases of the junction left unmatched. The germline V gene encodes CDR1 SQVTM and CDR2 ANQGSEA. The CDR3 consists of 14 residues. CDR3 bases: TGCAGCACCCAGGCGGGAGGGAATACCGGGGAGCTGTTTTTT. Translation gives CSTQAGGNTGELFF.